These 2 T cell receptor beta chains originate from one sample sequenced in a study of T cell repertoires in cytomegalovirus infection. TCRdb independently ran MiXCR on the reads; one entry per CDR3 protein. The table has nearly 650,000 distinct CDR3 sequences, approximately 24% seen once; the top ten hold 7.5% to 9%. Sequencing was performed on CD8+ T cells from PBMCs. The receptors come from a human donor in good health (CMV status not recorded). Some clones in this sample may be carry-over from other donors' samples.

There are a few counts of this clonotype. The chain joins TRBV6-2 or TRBV6-3 to TRBJ2-1, with 7 bases identical to TRBD1. Trimming took 1 base from V and 4 from J; bases not matched to a gene: 4. Germline loops: CDR1 MNHEY, CDR2 SVGEGT. The CDR3 length is 15 residues. The CDR3 sequence is CASSYLDRKYNEQFF. The CDR3 DNA reads TGTGCCAGCAGTTACTTGGACAGGAAATACAATGAGCAGTTCTTC.

Remarks on this clonotype: A read error is possible here, since a much larger clone lies one base away. The chain joins TRBV7-8 to TRBJ1-5; D call uncertain. The V gene's germline CDR1 is SGHVS and CDR2 FQNEAQ. This CDR3 spans 16 amino acids. CDR3 sequence reads: CTSSLYLGGSNQPQHF. CDR3 DNA sequence: TGTACCAGCAGCCTATATTTGGGAGGTAGCAATCAGCCCCAGCATTTT.